The 20 T cell receptor beta chains in this list originate from one sample, sequenced in a study of blood T cell repertoires in COVID-19. Sequencing used immunoSEQ multiplex PCR; TCRdb keeps in-frame clones, though not all of them. Of roughly 120,000 clones listed, about 82% are singletons. Input material: peripheral blood. Receptor source: a human donor in a cohort sampled during active COVID-19.

V is TRBV28 and J is TRBJ1-1; 12 nucleotides match TRBD1. The CDR3 is 13 residues long. Germline V gene lookup returns CDR1 MDHEN and CDR2 SYDVKM. Trimming cost V 6 bases and J 10 bases; bases outside gene matches: 6. CDR3 sequence (DNA): TGTGCCAGCAGACCGGGACAGGGGGCAACAGCTTTCTTT. It is translated as CASRPGQGATAFF.

V gene TRBV2 combines with J gene TRBJ1-1, with 12 bases fitting TRBD1. Losses at the gene ends were 1 base for V and 8 bases for J; bases not matched to a gene: 8. This CDR3 is built from 16 residues. CDR1 and CDR2 from the germline V gene are SNHLY and FYNNEI. CDR3 sequence reads: CASSEEGTGGNVEAFF. The CDR3 DNA reads as TGTGCCAGCAGTGAAGAGGGGACAGGGGGCAACGTCGAAGCTTTCTTT.

The rearrangement links TRBV7-6 to TRBJ2-3, with 16 bases lining up with TRBD2. The germline CDR1 and CDR2 sequences are SGHVS and FNYEAQ. The V and J ends lost 4 bases and 1 base, in that order; junction bases with no gene match: 5. The CDR3 has 18 residues. The CDR3 protein is CASSSGGLAGGGTDTQYF. For the CDR3, the DNA is TGTGCCAGCAGCTCCGGGGGACTAGCGGGAGGGGGCACAGATACGCAGTATTTT.

The chain recombines TRBV19 with TRBJ1-1; D might be TRBD1 (5 bases). Trimming stripped 8 bases from V and 0 bases from J, with 10 bases between. CDR1 is LNHDA and CDR2 is SQIVND in the germline V gene (reference sequence). CDR3 length: 13 residues. For the CDR3, the DNA is TGTGCCAGTGGGGCAGGAATGAACACTGAAGCTTTCTTT. As protein: CASGAGMNTEAFF.

J is TRBJ2-5 and V is TRBV28, with a tentative D call TRBD2 (7 bases). Trimming stripped 4 bases from V and 5 bases from J, with 17 bases between. Germline V CDR1 and CDR2: MDHEN, SYDVKM. This CDR3 contains 15 residues. CDR3 sequence: CASSSAGEGEETQYF. CDR3 DNA: TGTGCCAGCAGTTCTGCAGGGGAGGGTGAGGAGACCCAGTACTTC.

The chain carries TRBV28 and TRBJ1-2; D gene unclear. V was shortened by 5 bases and J by 2 bases, with 9 bases between the two germline ends. The CDR3 sequence is 13 residues long. The germline V gene has CDR1 MDHEN and CDR2 SYDVKM. The CDR3: CASSLTRNYGYTF. CDR3 nucleotide sequence: TGTGCCAGCAGTCTGACAAGAAACTATGGCTACACCTTC.

This chain joins TRBV5-5 and TRBJ2-7; D is undetermined. CDR3 length equals 15 residues. The V end lost 4 bases, the J end lost 5 bases, and 19 bases lay between the germline ends. Germline V lookup: CDR1 SGHKS, CDR2 YYEKEE (reference sequence). The CDR3 region has the DNA TGTGCCAGCAGCGTTATGGCACTAACTCTTGACGAGCAGTACTTC. Protein product: CASSVMALTLDEQYF.

The V call is TRBV9, the J call TRBJ2-6; D unclear. V was trimmed by 0 bases and J by 3 bases, leaving 13 bases between them. This CDR3 is 17 amino acids long. Germline CDR1 reads SGDLS; CDR2 reads YYNGEE. The CDR3 is CASSVEVILSGANVLTF. The CDR3 nucleotides are TGTGCCAGCAGCGTAGAAGTTATTCTAAGTGGGGCCAACGTCCTGACTTTC.

The genes are TRBV24-1 and TRBJ2-3; no firm D call. This CDR3 spans 14 amino acids. Trimming took off 5 bases at V and 7 bases at J, with 15 bases between the two ends. Germline V gene lookup returns CDR1 KGHDR and CDR2 SFDVKD. CDR3 bases: TGTGCCACCAGTGCCGGGTCCCCCTCGAATACGCAGTATTTT. Its translation: CATSAGSPSNTQYF.

The J gene is TRBJ1-1, the V gene TRBV28, with 12 bases that match TRBD1. From germline, CDR1 is MDHEN and CDR2 SYDVKM. The V gene end was trimmed by 6 bases and the J gene end by 10 bases; junction bases not matched to a gene: 12. The CDR3 runs to 15 residues. CDR3 sequence reads: CASSEPGTGGVGAFF. CDR3 DNA sequence: TGTGCCAGCAGCGAACCCGGGACAGGGGGCGTGGGAGCTTTCTTT.

The chain links TRBV5-6 to TRBJ1-1, with D perhaps TRBD1 (6 bases). CDR3 length equals 17 residues. The V and J ends lost 4 bases and 12 bases respectively, with 31 bases between them. The germline gives CDR1 SGHDT, CDR2 YYEEEE. The CDR3 loop is CASSDPINRDISGAPFF. As DNA, the CDR3 is TGTGCCAGCAGCGACCCCATTAACCGGGACATCTCAGGTGCTCCTTTCTTT.

The rearrangement links TRBV14 to TRBJ1-4, with no clear D. The CDR3 is 15 amino acids. V lost 0 bases, J lost 7 bases, and 12 bases lay in between. Germline CDR1 and CDR2: SGHDN and FVKESK. CDR3 loop: CASSQEVGWSEKLFF. The CDR3 nucleotides are TGTGCCAGCAGCCAAGAAGTGGGTTGGAGTGAAAAACTGTTTTTT.

V and J are TRBV4-2 and TRBJ2-7, with TRBD2 identical over 8 bases. The CDR3 is made up of 17 amino acids. V lost 0 bases to trimming and J lost 2 bases; unmatched junction nucleotides: 9. Germline-derived CDR1 and CDR2 are LGHNA and YNFKEQ. The CDR3 DNA reads as TGTGCCAGCAGCCAAGATTTGGCGGGAGGCCTTCCCTACGAGCAGTACTTC. Translation: CASSQDLAGGLPYEQYF.

For the CDR3, the DNA is TGTGCCAGCAGCCCCCCGGGGGTTTCACCCCTCCACTTT. Translation: CASSPPGVSPLHF. The chain employs TRBV5-6 and TRBJ1-6; possibly TRBD1 for D (5 bases). Germline CDR1 SGHDT, CDR2 YYEEEE. The ends were cut back, 4 bases at V and 9 bases at J, with 11 bases in the middle. The length of the CDR3 is 13 residues.

The DNA for the CDR3 is TGTGCCACCATCTCATGGGCACGAAACACTGAAGCTTTCTTT. Its protein is CATISWARNTEAFF. The V gene is TRBV27, the J gene TRBJ1-1; D is unclear. The V end was cut by 10 bases, the J end by 2 bases, with 17 bases between. The CDR3 totals 14 residues. Per the germline V gene, CDR1 is MNHEY and CDR2 is SMNVEV (reference sequence).

This clone has just one count. J is TRBJ2-3 and V is TRBV3-1 (or the pseudogene TRBV3-2); D is uncertain. Germline CDR1 reads LGHDT; CDR2 reads YNNKEL (reference sequence). Trimming cost V 4 bases and J 0 bases, with 14 bases left between them. This CDR3 has 16 amino acids. Here the CDR3 DNA reads TGTGCCAGCAGCCTAATAGCTATTTCTAGCACAGATACGCAGTATTTT. It codes for CASSLIAISSTDTQYF.

The chain employs TRBV20-1 and TRBJ1-2; D gene ambiguous. Trimming stripped 3 bases from V and 4 bases from J, with 6 bases between. The CDR3 extends over 11 amino acids. In germline, CDR1 is DFQATT, CDR2 SNEGSKA (reference sequence). The chain's CDR3 is CSASDIYGYTF. The CDR3 DNA sequence: TGCAGTGCTAGTGATATCTATGGCTACACCTTC.

The rearrangement uses TRBV19 and TRBJ2-1; a weak D match, TRBD2 (6 bases). Germline V gives CDR1 LNHDA, CDR2 SQIVND (reference sequence). V dropped 3 bases and J dropped 7 bases, with 22 bases sitting between them. This CDR3 is built from 17 residues. The CDR3 sequence: CASSMGFLGGVANEQFF. The CDR3 DNA reads as TGTGCCAGTAGTATGGGGTTTTTGGGGGGAGTTGCGAATGAGCAGTTCTTC. Variable domain in full (rest from reference TRBV19 and TRBJ2-1): DGGITQSPKYLFRKEGQNVTLSCEQNLNHDAMYWYRQDPGQGLRLIYYSQIVNDFQKGDIAEGYSVSREKKESFPLTVTSAQKNPTAFYLCASSMGFLGGVANEQFFGPGTRLTVL.

This clone was picked up a small number of times. The rearrangement uses TRBV11-2 and TRBJ2-2, with a possible D match to TRBD2 (7 bases). This CDR3 comprises 13 residues. Germline CDR1 reads SGHAT; CDR2 reads FQNNGV. With 7 bases removed from V and 10 bases from J, the gap between germline ends came to 16 bases. The CDR3 sequence is CASNGGPQPELFF. The CDR3, as DNA: TGTGCCAGCAACGGGGGGCCCCAACCGGAGCTGTTTTTT.

The V call is TRBV6-1, the J call TRBJ2-1; D perhaps matches TRBD2 (5 bases). The CDR3 contains 15 residues. V lost 3 bases to trimming and J lost 4 bases, with 13 bases between them. Germline lookup yields CDR1 MNHNS and CDR2 SASEGT. The CDR3 DNA reads TGTGCCAGCAGTGATGGTGGGAGTGGTTACAATGAGCAGTTCTTC. Amino acids: CASSDGGSGYNEQFF.